The 16 T cell receptor beta chains presented below share a single source sample, sequenced in a study of blood T cell repertoires in COVID-19. Assay: immunoSEQ multiplex PCR; the TCRdb copy retains only in-frame clones and omits some. The sample has 30,000 or so clones, 78% seen once. Sequencing was performed on peripheral blood. The receptor set was obtained from a man older than 75 with acute or convalescent COVID-19.

The CDR3 region is CATSDRDRGFGYTF. CDR3 DNA: TGTGCCACCAGTGATCGGGACAGGGGCTTTGGCTACACCTTC. V and J are TRBV24-1 and TRBJ1-2, with 10 bases matching TRBD1. Germline CDR1 and CDR2: KGHDR and SFDVKD. The CDR3 has 14 residues. The V gene end was trimmed by 3 bases and the J gene end by 7 bases; junction bases not matched to a gene: 4.

This chain uses TRBV5-1 with TRBJ2-7, with 8 bases aligning to TRBD1. Per germline, CDR1 SGHRS and CDR2 YFSETQ. V shed 0 bases and J 7 bases; nucleotides not matched to a gene: 6. The CDR3 loop spans 14 amino acids. CDR3 loop: CASSLGVDRGEQYF. DNA for the CDR3: TGCGCCAGCAGCTTGGGGGTAGACAGGGGAGAGCAGTACTTC.

This chain uses TRBV10-3 with TRBJ1-2; 7 positions match TRBD1. Germline V gene lookup returns CDR1 ENHRY and CDR2 SYGVKD. Trimming at V came to 6 bases and at J to 0 bases, leaving 4 bases not matched to a gene. This CDR3 comprises 14 residues. The CDR3 bases are TGTGCCATCAGGGGGGACAGTACTAACTATGGCTACACCTTC. Translated: CAIRGDSTNYGYTF.

The V call is TRBV2, the J call TRBJ1-5; possibly TRBD1 for D (6 bases). Deletions cut 5 bases from V and 9 bases from J, with 11 bases between. The CDR3 has 12 amino acids. Per the germline V gene, CDR1 is SNHLY and CDR2 is FYNNEI. The CDR3 nucleotides read TGTGCCAGCAGTCCTGGACAGCCGCCCCAGCATTTT. Translated: CASSPGQPPQHF.

The chain recombines TRBV9 with TRBJ2-1; 10 positions match TRBD1. CDR3 size: 15 residues. V lost 4 bases and J lost 7; bases outside the gene matches: 8. Germline V gene sequence: CDR1 SGDLS, CDR2 YYNGEE. The CDR3 is CASSRAGTGDNEQFF. CDR3 nucleotide sequence: TGTGCCAGCAGCCGAGCCGGGACAGGGGATAATGAGCAGTTCTTC.

J is TRBJ2-3 and V is TRBV5-4, with a weak D call TRBD2 (6 bases). The CDR3 contains 12 residues. The germline V gene encodes CDR1 SGHNT and CDR2 YYREEE (reference sequence). V lost 5 bases and J lost 14, with 18 bases in between. This chain's CDR3 is CASSPFGGVTYF. Written as DNA, the CDR3 is TGTGCCAGCAGTCCCTTTGGAGGGGTGACGTATTTT.

The chain has TRBV19 and TRBJ2-2, with D uncertain. The CDR3 consists of 15 residues. V was cut by 5 bases and J by 3 bases, with 13 bases left in between. In germline, CDR1 is LNHDA, CDR2 SQIVND (reference sequence). The CDR3 spells CASSFPFSYTGELFF. CDR3 DNA sequence: TGTGCCAGTAGTTTCCCTTTCTCGTACACCGGGGAGCTGTTTTTT.

About this clone itself: Other DNA sequences in the same sample also yield this CDR3. CDR3 nucleotide sequence: TGTGCCAGCTCACCATCCGGGACAGGGGATTCACCCCTCCACTTT. Translated: CASSPSGTGDSPLHF. The V call is TRBV18, the J call TRBJ1-6, with TRBD1 identical over 10 bases. V dropped 2 bases and J dropped 8; count of bases not matched to a gene: 3. The CDR3 is 15 residues long. Germline V CDR1 and CDR2: KGHSH, LQKENI.

The chain carries TRBV15 and TRBJ2-2; 12 bases are shared with TRBD2. The CDR3 has 18 residues. The germline V gene has CDR1 LNHNV and CDR2 YYDKDF (reference sequence). V shed 1 base, J shed 4 bases, and the junction held 7 bases outside the gene matches. CDR3 sequence: CATSRAPGLAGPTGELFF. In DNA, the CDR3 is TGTGCCACCAGCAGAGCGCCTGGACTAGCGGGGCCCACCGGGGAGCTGTTTTTT. Drawing the rest from reference TRBV15 and TRBJ2-2, the complete variable domain is DAMVIQNPRYQVTQFGKPVTLSCSQTLNHNVMYWYQQKSSQAPKLLFHYYDKDFNNEADTPDNFQSRRPNTSFCFLDIRSPGLGDTAMYLCATSRAPGLAGPTGELFFGEGSRLTVL.

This chain uses TRBV7-9 with TRBJ2-1; 7 nucleotides match TRBD1. The trim removed 4 bases at V and 10 bases at J, leaving 10 bases unmatched. In germline, CDR1 is SEHNR, CDR2 FQNEAQ (reference sequence). The CDR3 consists of 14 residues. The CDR3 bases are TGTGCCAGCAGCTGGCGACAACAGGGGCTGGAGCAGTTCTTC. It is translated as CASSWRQQGLEQFF.

The CDR3 nucleotides read TGTGCCAGCAGCTTAGACCGGACAGGGAACACTGAAGCTTTCTTT. It translates to CASSLDRTGNTEAFF. This chain joins TRBV7-9 and TRBJ1-1; TRBD1 matches 7 bases. V lost 1 base, J lost 1 base, and 3 bases stayed unmatched. CDR3 size: 15 residues. CDR1 is SEHNR, CDR2 FQNEAQ, per germline (reference sequence).

CDR3 sequence reads: CASSFDDRWDGYTF. CDR3 nucleotides: TGCGCCAGCAGCTTTGATGACAGGTGGGATGGCTACACCTTC. The chain combines TRBV5-1 with TRBJ1-2, with D possibly TRBD1 on 6 matching bases. The germline gives CDR1 SGHRS, CDR2 YFSETQ. The CDR3 covers 14 residues. V lost 2 bases to trimming and J lost 6 bases, with 14 bases between them.

The CDR3 DNA is TGTGCCACCAGAGGACAGGCAGCCACAGATACGCAGTATTTT. Residues: CATRGQAATDTQYF. J is TRBJ2-3 and V is TRBV24-1, with 7 bases matching TRBD1. The junction had 5 bases not matched to a gene; V was cut back by 7 bases and J by 2 bases. The germline V gene encodes CDR1 KGHDR and CDR2 SFDVKD. The CDR3 is made up of 14 amino acids.

The V call is TRBV7-9, the J call TRBJ1-4, with D maybe TRBD1 (5 bases). This CDR3 contains 17 residues. Looked up from germline, CDR1 is SEHNR and CDR2 is FQNEAQ (reference sequence). Trimming removed 2 bases from V and 6 bases from J, with 19 bases in between. CDR3 in DNA: TGTGCCAGCAGCTTAAGCCCCAAACCAGGGACTGATGAAAAACTGTTTTTT. Encoded protein: CASSLSPKPGTDEKLFF.

The V gene is TRBV7-7, the J gene TRBJ2-3; D unclear. The germline V gene encodes CDR1 SSHAT and CDR2 FNYEAQ (reference sequence). The CDR3 totals 15 residues. V lost 2 bases and J 0 bases, leaving 9 bases between the germline ends. For the CDR3, the DNA is TGTGCCAGCAGCTTATATGCGGATAGCACAGATACGCAGTATTTT. It codes for CASSLYADSTDTQYF.

About this clone itself: Sequence at one end of the junction differs from germline and may be a read error. This chain uses TRBV7-3 with TRBJ2-7; D is perhaps TRBD1 (6 bases). CDR1 and CDR2 from the germline V gene are SGHTA and FQGTGA. CDR3 length: 14 residues. The CDR3 region has the DNA TGTGCCAGCAGCCCAATAGGGGGACCCTACAAGCAGTACTTC. As protein: CASSPIGGPYKQYF.